This T cell receptor (beta chain) was recorded in a study of Graves' ophthalmopathy and Graves' hyperthyroidism. Study-wide background: At the time of initial diagnosis and before any treatment, peripheral blood was collected. Study-wide results and caveats: Clonotypes were expanded in thyroid at above 0.001 frequency, and most also appeared in blood.

There are many counts of this clonotype. The antigen is undetermined. As the template, RNA transcripts were used to amplify TCR beta CDR3 regions. HTBI primers were used in a first-round RT-PCR, which preceded a second-round multiplex PCR. TCRdb called the multiplex PCR reads again in MiXCR, with one record for every CDR3 protein. Counted here are hundreds of thousands of distinct CDR3 sequences, 35% to 45% occurring once; the ten biggest clones make up roughly 3.5%. Sequenced input: peripheral blood. This clonotype was sampled from an adult man with Graves' ophthalmopathy.

Here the CDR3 reads CASSIASVGGTEAFF. DNA for the CDR3: TGTGCCAGTAGTATAGCATCGGTCGGGGGCACTGAAGCTTTCTTT. The V gene is TRBV19, the J gene TRBJ1-1, with TRBD1 as a possible D gene (5 bases). The CDR3 spans 15 residues. Per germline, CDR1 LNHDA and CDR2 SQIVND (reference sequence). The germline V and J ends were trimmed by 1 base and 4 bases, with 13 bases remaining between them. The whole variable domain, remainder taken from reference TRBV19 and TRBJ1-1, is DGGITQSPKYLFRKEGQNVTLSCEQNLNHDAMYWYRQDPGQGLRLIYYSQIVNDFQKGDIAEGYSVSREKKESFPLTVTSAQKNPTAFYLCASSIASVGGTEAFFGQGTRLTVV.